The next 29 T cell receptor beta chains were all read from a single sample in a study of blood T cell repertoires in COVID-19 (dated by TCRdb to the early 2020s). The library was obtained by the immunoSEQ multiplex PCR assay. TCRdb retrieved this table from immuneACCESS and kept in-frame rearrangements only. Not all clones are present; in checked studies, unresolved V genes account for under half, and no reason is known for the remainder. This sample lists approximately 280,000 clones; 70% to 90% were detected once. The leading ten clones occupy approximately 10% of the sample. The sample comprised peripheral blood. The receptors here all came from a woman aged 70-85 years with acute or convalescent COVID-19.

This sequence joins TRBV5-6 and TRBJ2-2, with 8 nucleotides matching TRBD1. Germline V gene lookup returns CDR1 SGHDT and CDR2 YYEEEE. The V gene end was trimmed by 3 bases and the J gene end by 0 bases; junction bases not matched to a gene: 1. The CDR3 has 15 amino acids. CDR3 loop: CASSSTGANTGELFF. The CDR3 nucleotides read TGTGCCAGCAGCTCGACAGGGGCGAACACCGGGGAGCTGTTTTTT.

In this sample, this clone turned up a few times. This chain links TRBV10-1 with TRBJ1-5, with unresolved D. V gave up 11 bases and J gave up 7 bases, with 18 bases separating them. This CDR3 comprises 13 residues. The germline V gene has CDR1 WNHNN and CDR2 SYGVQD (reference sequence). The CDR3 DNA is TGCGCCTCTTTTCTAAGTTTAGCGCAGCCCCAGCATTTT. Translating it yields CASFLSLAQPQHF.

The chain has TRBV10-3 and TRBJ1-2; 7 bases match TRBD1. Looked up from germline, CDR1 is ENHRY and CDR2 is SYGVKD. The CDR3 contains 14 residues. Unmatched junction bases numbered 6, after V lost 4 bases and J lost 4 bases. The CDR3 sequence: CAISVGTVPYGYTF. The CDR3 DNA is TGTGCCATCAGTGTCGGGACAGTACCCTATGGCTACACCTTC.

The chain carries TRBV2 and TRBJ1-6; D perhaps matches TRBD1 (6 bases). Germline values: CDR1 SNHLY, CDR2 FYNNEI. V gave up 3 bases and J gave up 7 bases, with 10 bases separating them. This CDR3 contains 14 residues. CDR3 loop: CASSEDRKNSPLHF. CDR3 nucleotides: TGTGCCAGCAGTGAGGACAGAAAGAATTCACCCCTCCACTTT.

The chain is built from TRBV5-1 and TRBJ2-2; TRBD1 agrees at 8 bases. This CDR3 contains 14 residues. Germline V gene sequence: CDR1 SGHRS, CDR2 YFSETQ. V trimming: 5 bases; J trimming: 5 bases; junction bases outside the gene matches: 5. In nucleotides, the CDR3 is TGCGCCAGCAGGGCGGGACAGGAGACCGGGGAGCTGTTTTTT. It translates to CASRAGQETGELFF.

CDR3 residues: CASSIPGKSTDTQYF. DNA of the CDR3: TGTGCCAGTAGTATCCCAGGGAAGAGCACAGATACGCAGTATTTT. This sequence joins TRBV19 and TRBJ2-3; D is perhaps TRBD1 (5 bases). The CDR3 length is 15 residues. The germline V gene encodes CDR1 LNHDA and CDR2 SQIVND (reference sequence). V lost 3 bases to trimming and J lost 0 bases, with 10 bases between them.

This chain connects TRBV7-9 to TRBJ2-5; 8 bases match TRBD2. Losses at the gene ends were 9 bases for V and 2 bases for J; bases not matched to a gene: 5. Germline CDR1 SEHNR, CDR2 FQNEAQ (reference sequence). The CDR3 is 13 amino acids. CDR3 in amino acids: CASRRGGQETQYF. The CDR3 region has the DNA TGTGCCAGTCGACGGGGGGGACAAGAGACCCAGTACTTC.

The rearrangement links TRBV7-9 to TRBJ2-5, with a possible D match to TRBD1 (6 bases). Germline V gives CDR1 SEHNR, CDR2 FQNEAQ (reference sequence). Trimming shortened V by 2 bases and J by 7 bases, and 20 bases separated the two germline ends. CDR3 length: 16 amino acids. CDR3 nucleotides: TGTGCCAGCAGCTTAAGCTCAGGGGCTAGCTTCGGGACCCAGTACTTC. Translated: CASSLSSGASFGTQYF.

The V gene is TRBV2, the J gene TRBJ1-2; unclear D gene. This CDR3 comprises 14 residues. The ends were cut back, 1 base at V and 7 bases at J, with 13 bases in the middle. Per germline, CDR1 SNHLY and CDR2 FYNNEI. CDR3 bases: TGTGCCAGCAGTGAAGGGGAGCCTATCCGTGGCTACACCTTC. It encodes CASSEGEPIRGYTF.

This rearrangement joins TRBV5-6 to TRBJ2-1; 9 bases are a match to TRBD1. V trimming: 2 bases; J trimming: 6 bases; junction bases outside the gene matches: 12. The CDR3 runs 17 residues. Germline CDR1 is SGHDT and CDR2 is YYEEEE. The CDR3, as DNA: TGTGCCAGCAGCTTCCCTCCCCCGGGGACAGGGACCAATGAGCAGTTCTTC. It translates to CASSFPPPGTGTNEQFF.

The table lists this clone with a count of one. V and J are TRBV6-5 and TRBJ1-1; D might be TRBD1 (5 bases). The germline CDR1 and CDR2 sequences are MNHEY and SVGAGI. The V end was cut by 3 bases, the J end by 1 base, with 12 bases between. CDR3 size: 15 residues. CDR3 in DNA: TGTGCCAGCAGTTATTCGGGGGTTGGGAACACTGAAGCTTTCTTT. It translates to CASSYSGVGNTEAFF.

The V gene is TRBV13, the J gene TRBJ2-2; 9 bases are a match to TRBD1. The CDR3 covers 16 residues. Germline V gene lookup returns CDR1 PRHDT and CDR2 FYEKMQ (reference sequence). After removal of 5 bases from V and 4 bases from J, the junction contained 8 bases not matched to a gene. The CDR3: CASSPRQGDITGELFF. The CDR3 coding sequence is TGTGCCAGCAGCCCTCGACAGGGGGACATCACCGGGGAGCTGTTTTTT.

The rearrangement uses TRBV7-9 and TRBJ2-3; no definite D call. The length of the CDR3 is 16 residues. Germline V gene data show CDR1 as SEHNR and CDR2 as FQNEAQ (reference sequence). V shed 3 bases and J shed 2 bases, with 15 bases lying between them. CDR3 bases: TGTGCCAGCAGCTTTTCTCACGGAGCCACCACAGATACGCAGTATTTT. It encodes CASSFSHGATTDTQYF.

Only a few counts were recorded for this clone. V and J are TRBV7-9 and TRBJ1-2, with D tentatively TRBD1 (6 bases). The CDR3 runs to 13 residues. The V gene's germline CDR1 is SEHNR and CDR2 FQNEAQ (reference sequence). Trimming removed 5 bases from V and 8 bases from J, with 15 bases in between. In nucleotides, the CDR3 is TGTGCCAGCAGCCTCCCGGCGAGGGGGGGCTACACCTTC. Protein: CASSLPARGGYTF.

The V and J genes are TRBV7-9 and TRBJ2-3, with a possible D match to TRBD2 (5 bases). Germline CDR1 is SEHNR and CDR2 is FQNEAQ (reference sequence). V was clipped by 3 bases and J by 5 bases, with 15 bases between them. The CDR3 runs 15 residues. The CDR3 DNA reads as TGTGCCAGCAGCTTGCATGGGCTAGCAGGAGATACGCAGTATTTT. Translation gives CASSLHGLAGDTQYF.

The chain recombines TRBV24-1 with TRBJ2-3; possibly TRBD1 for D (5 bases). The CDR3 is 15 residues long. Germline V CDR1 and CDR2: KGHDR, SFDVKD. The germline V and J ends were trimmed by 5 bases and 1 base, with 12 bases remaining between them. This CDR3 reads CATSADLGGTDTQYF. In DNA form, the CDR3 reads TGTGCCACCAGTGCTGATTTAGGGGGCACAGATACGCAGTATTTT.

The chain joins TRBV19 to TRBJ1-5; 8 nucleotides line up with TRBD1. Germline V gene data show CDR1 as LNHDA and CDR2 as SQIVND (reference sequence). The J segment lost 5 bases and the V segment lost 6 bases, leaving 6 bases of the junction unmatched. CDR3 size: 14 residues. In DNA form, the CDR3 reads TGTGCCAGTAGGCCGGGACAGGTCCATCAGCCCCAGCATTTT. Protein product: CASRPGQVHQPQHF.

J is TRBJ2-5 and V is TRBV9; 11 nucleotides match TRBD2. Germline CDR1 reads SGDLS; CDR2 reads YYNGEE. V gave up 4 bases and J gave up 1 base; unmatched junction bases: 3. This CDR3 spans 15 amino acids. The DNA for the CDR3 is TGTGCCAGCAGCTCGCTAGCGGGGGGCCAAGAGACCCAGTACTTC. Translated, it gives CASSSLAGGQETQYF.

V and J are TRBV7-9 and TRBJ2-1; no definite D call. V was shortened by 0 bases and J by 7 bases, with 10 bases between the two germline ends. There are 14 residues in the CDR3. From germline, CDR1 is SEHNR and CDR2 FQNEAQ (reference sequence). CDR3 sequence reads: CASSLAFGENEQFF. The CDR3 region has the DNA TGTGCCAGCAGCTTAGCGTTCGGTGAGAATGAGCAGTTCTTC.

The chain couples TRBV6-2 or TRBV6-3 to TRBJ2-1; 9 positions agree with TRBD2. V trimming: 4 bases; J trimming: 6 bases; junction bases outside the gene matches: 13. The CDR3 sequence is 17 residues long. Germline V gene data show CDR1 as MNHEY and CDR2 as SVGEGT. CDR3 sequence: CASSWHGSGGSRNEQFF. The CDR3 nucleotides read TGTGCCAGCAGTTGGCACGGTAGCGGGGGATCCCGCAATGAGCAGTTCTTC.

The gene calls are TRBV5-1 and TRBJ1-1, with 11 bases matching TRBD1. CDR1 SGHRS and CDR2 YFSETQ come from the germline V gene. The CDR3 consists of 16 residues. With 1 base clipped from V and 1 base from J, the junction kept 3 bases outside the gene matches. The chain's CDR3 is CASSLWTGGSNTEAFF. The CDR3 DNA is TGCGCCAGCAGCTTGTGGACAGGGGGCTCGAACACTGAAGCTTTCTTT.

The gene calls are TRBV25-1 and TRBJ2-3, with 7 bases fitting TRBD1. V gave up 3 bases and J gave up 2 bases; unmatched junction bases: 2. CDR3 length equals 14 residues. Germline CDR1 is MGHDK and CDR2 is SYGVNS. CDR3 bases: TGTGCCAGCAGTGATGGGACAGCCACAGATACGCAGTATTTT. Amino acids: CASSDGTATDTQYF.

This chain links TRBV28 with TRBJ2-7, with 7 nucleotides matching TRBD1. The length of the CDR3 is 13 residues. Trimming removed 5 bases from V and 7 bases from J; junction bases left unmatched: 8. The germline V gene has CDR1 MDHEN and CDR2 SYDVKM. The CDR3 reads CASSKGQYNEQYF. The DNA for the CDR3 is TGTGCCAGCAGTAAGGGACAGTACAATGAGCAGTACTTC.

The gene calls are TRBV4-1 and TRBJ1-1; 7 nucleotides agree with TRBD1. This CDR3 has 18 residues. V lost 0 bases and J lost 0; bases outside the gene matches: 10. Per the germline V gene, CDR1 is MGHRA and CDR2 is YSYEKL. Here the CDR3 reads CASSQEVGAGGLNTEAFF. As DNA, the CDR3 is TGCGCCAGCAGCCAAGAAGTAGGGGCAGGGGGTTTGAACACTGAAGCTTTCTTT.

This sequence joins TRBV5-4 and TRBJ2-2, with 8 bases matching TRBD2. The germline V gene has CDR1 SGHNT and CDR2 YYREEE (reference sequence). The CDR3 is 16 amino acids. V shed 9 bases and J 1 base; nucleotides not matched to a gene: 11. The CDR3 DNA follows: TGTGCCATAGGAAAGCGGGGGCATGGGAACACCGGGGAGCTGTTTTTT. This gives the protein CAIGKRGHGNTGELFF.

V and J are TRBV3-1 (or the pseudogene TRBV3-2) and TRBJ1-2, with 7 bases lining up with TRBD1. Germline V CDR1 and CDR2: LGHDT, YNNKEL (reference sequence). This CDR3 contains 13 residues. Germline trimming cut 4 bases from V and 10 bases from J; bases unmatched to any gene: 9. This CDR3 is CASSRPPGQNYTF. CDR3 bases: TGTGCCAGCAGCCGGCCCCCGGGACAGAACTACACCTTC.

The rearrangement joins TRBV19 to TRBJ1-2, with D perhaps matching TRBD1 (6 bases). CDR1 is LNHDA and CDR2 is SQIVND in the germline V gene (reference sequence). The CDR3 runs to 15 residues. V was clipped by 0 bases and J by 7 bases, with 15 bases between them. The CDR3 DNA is TGTGCCAGTAGTATAGAGAAGTTGGGGGCGCGTGGCTACACCTTC. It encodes CASSIEKLGARGYTF.

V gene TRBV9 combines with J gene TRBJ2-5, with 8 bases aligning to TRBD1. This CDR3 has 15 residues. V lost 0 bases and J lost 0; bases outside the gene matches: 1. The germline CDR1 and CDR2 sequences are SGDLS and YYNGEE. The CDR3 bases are TGTGCCAGCAGCGTAGGGGACAGGTACCAAGAGACCCAGTACTTC. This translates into CASSVGDRYQETQYF.

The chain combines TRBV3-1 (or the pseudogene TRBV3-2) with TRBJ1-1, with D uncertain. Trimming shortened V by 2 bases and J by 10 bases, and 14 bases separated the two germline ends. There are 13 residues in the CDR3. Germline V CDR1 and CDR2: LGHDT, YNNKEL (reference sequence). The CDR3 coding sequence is TGTGCCAGCAGCCAAAAGGCGGGGATCGGAGCTTTCTTT. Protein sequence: CASSQKAGIGAFF.